These T cell receptor beta chains were read from a single sample in a study of T cell repertoires in cytomegalovirus infection. A single record per CDR3 protein comes from TCRdb applying MiXCR to the reads. The profile shows approximately 190,000 distinct CDR3 sequences, roughly 27% of them singletons. Source material: PBMCs. The receptor set was obtained from a human donor in good health (CMV status not recorded). Some clones in this sample may be carry-over from other donors' samples. Each CDR3 is given with its conserved first and last residue. Fields, in order: J gene, CDR3 length, V gene, CDR3 protein.

TRBJ1-6,13,TRBV7-6,CASSLGTDRPLHF
TRBJ1-1,14,TRBV19,CASSTQWGNTEAFF
TRBJ1-2,15,TRBV11-2,CASSRVGGPNYGYTF
TRBJ2-7,13,TRBV20-1,CSATGGMRDEQYF
TRBJ1-2,17,TRBV23-1,CASSSLLQTSHLYGYTF
TRBJ1-1,15,TRBV7-4,CASSCAGPFGAEAFF
TRBJ2-7,15,TRBV7-6,CASSPLSGGSYEQYF
TRBJ1-1,13,TRBV6-1,CASSLGRPRGAFF
TRBJ2-1,15,TRBV7-3,CASSRDRGGNNEQFF
TRBJ2-3,15,TRBV20-1,CSARDLEGPTDTQYF
TRBJ1-1,14,TRBV6-2/TRBV6-3,CASSFRGQNTVAFF
TRBJ2-7,16,TRBV7-2,CAPSWGLVGASYEQYF
TRBJ1-4,20,TRBV25-1,CASSEWKMWGQPSTNEKLFF
TRBJ1-2,14,TRBV7-2,CASSPSASIYGYTF
TRBJ2-3,14,TRBV7-8,CASSFHRGMDTQYF
TRBJ1-3,13,TRBV6-6,CASRGDAGNTIYF
TRBJ1-5,18,TRBV19,CASSSLLIGTGYNQPQHF
TRBJ1-3,15,TRBV2,CASTMDGYSGNTIYF
TRBJ1-5,15,TRBV12-3/TRBV12-4,CASSHRQGRNQPQHF
TRBJ1-1,14,TRBV29-1,CSVARTSGGTEAFF
TRBJ2-2,14,TRBV2,CASHPLANTGELFF
TRBJ2-7,13,TRBV7-3,CASSSAGFREQYF
TRBJ1-1,15,TRBV6-2/TRBV6-3,CASSYGKHVNTEAFF
TRBJ1-2,16,TRBV11-2,CASSLRGDRGNYGYTF
TRBJ2-7,15,TRBV7-6,CASTLRGDTAYEQYF
TRBJ2-1,15,TRBV6-1,CASGIDPGGDNEQFF
TRBJ1-5,15,TRBV5-6,CASSFWGLGNQPQHF
TRBJ2-6,17,TRBV6-6,CASSSGHRGTGANVLTF
TRBJ2-2,17,TRBV7-9,CASSLGFDLRRGGELFF
TRBJ1-4,13,TRBV7-9,CASSSGQFEKLFF
TRBJ1-1,15,TRBV7-2,CASSLEGGGNTEAFF
TRBJ2-1,14,TRBV7-9,CASSLVERAGEQFF
TRBJ2-1,15,TRBV7-2,CASSLASGRHNEQFF
TRBJ1-5,14,TRBV12-3/TRBV12-4,CASSRTGFDQPQHF
TRBJ2-3,14,TRBV12-3/TRBV12-4,CASTFAGGTDTQYF
TRBJ2-1,17,TRBV7-8,CASSPYRVAGGANEQFF
TRBJ1-3,12,TRBV7-6,CASSLEGSTIYF
TRBJ2-2,15,TRBV4-1,CASSQGVSENGELFF
TRBJ2-7,11,TRBV7-9,CASANSYEQYF
TRBJ2-7,13,TRBV10-3,CAISEQGIYEQYF
TRBJ1-2,12,TRBV7-2,CASSSTGFGYTF
TRBJ1-6,16,TRBV7-9,CASSYIPETKSSPLHF
TRBJ2-5,14,TRBV7-2,CASSWDLYQETQYF
TRBJ1-3,15,TRBV6-2/TRBV6-3,CASSSAEGARNTIYF
TRBJ2-2,14,TRBV5-1,CASSKDFYTGELFF
TRBJ1-1,16,TRBV18,CASSRTSGHLNTEAFF
TRBJ1-2,15,TRBV10-2,CASKYGQGANYGYTF
TRBJ2-2,15,TRBV11-2,CASSRQLGNTGELFF
TRBJ1-2,16,TRBV6-2/TRBV6-3,CASSYGLQGVNRGYTF
TRBJ1-4,15,TRBV7-9,CASSFGVATNEKLFF
TRBJ1-5,15,TRBV4-1,CASSQMGQGGQPQHF
TRBJ2-2,15,TRBV7-2,CASSLIRGPTGELFF
TRBJ2-1,19,TRBV5-1,CASSFPKASGGATYNEQFF
TRBJ1-1,13,TRBV6-2/TRBV6-3,CASSYSTNTEAFF
TRBJ2-7,11,TRBV5-4,CASSGTYEQYF
TRBJ1-4,16,TRBV19,CASPPGRRGANEKLFF
TRBJ2-1,15,TRBV6-6,CASSYSRTRGNEQFF
TRBJ1-2,14,TRBV5-1,CASSSRGGRYGYTF
TRBJ2-3,12,TRBV7-6,CASSFESDTQYF
TRBJ2-1,14,TRBV5-1,CASSLEGTINEQFF